This T cell receptor (beta chain) was recorded in a study of shared T cell receptors in the human thymus (dated by TCRdb to the early 2020s). Regarding the research as a whole: The study examined how self-reactive, shared T-cell receptor alpha chains are generated in the human thymus.

The CDR3 goes from the cysteine to the phenylalanine over 17 residues. This entry keeps only the CDR3 DNA: 51 bases, framed from base 1. CDR1 and CDR2, looked up from the germline V gene, are SGHRS and YFSETQ. The V end loses 2 bases and the J end loses 0 bases, and a stretch of 17 bases separates them. Libraries came from the immunoSEQ multiplex PCR assay. TCRdb stores this immuneACCESS table with in-frame sequences only. Part of the clones is absent; in the studies checked, under half of the shortfall reflects unresolved V genes, and no reason is known for the rest. Across this sample there are hundreds of thousands of clones, with roughly 90% seen only once. Of the sample, around 0.0099% falls within the top ten clones. For this clone: There is no known antigen for this receptor. It has no much larger one-base neighbor in the sample; base qualities were not kept.

A further study also used this sample, focusing on human thymus T cells. As the second study states: In Finland, the donors were immunologically healthy infants who were having open corrective cardiac surgery for congenital heart defects. Thymus tissue was obtained as surgical resects removed during corrective cardiac surgery. Both the thymic and the peripheral blood repertoires appeared to show biased V and J gene segment usage. Highly overlapping thymic TCR repertoires among unrelated individuals were reported in the related research. The study described the TCR alpha and beta repertoires in fewer than 10 infant thymus samples and a few matching peripheral blood samples. Donor ages ranging from roughly 6 to 244 days were recorded, and over 5 male and a couple of female infants were included in the cohort. After being mechanically released from the tissue, thymocytes were kept at -70 degrees C in pellets of roughly 9.5-31 million cells. A QIAsymphony instrument was used to extract genomic DNA from the frozen cell pellets. The immunoSEQ multiplex PCR assay was used to amplify the TCRB and TCRAD loci from a standardized quantity of quality-controlled genomic DNA. Amplicons spanned the V(D)J region at a length sufficient to cover the CDR3 and identify V and J genes. Through the commercial immunoSEQ service, the amplicons were sequenced on an Illumina platform. Primer bias and sequencing errors were corrected as previously described, and TCRAD and TCRB definitions were based on the IMGT database. immunoSEQ Analyzer 3.0 and VDJTools were used for repertoire analysis, which covered basic statistics, V/J segment usage, diversity estimates, rarefaction and pairwise overlap. Diversity was estimated with Chao1, ChaoE, Efron-Thisted, Shannon and inverse Simpson indices, and also on datasets down-sampled to the smallest sample. Repertoire overlap was determined by strict matching of CDR3 nucleotide sequence, V gene and J gene, and Jaccard-based multidimensional scaling clustering was applied. Thymus samples yielded on average approximately 800,000 unique TCRB clonotypes, compared with roughly 76,000 from blood samples.

Material: thymocytes. This receptor was identified in a boy younger than two with a congenital heart defect. Donor details come from another sample of the same person, matched by shared clones. The chain is encoded by TRBV5-1 joined to TRBJ1-1; D gene: possibly TRBD1, on 5 matching bases. The CDR3 region reads CASSFDTAGNMNTEAFF. Read as DNA, the sequence is TGCGCCAGCAGCTTCGATACTGCAGGGAACATGAACACTGAAGCTTTCTTT.